This entry describes one T cell receptor (beta chain). This clonotype came up a few times. The antigen it recognizes is unknown. No base qualities exist here, and no much larger clone lies one base off it. V is clipped by 1 base and J by 4 bases, and the sequence between their germline boundaries is 13 bases long. Looking up the germline V gene yields CDR1 SGHRS and CDR2 YFSETQ. The CDR3 sequence holds 15 residues, the cysteine and phenylalanine included. Only the CDR3 DNA is retained, 45 bases long and in frame from the first base. The method was 5' RACE. Sequencing used an Illumina HiSeq 2000. Template switching introduced a universal primer binding site; the final cDNA contained a unique molecular identifier, enabling accurate counting of TCR cDNA molecules. Specific primers in the conserved constant-segment region were used to synthesize first-strand cDNA for TCR alpha and beta chains. To control for contamination, every cDNA library carried two barcodes: a SMART-Mk sample barcode plus Illumina barcodes. TruSeq adapter sequences, together with Illumina sample barcodes, were added in two successive PCR steps. TCR alpha and beta cDNA libraries were sequenced on the Illumina HiSeq platform with custom primers. Turning to the authors' computational methods: Unique molecular identifiers were extracted from raw reads with MiGEC, and CDR3 positions were determined with MiXCR. For each individual, recombination models were inferred using an EM algorithm with the repgenHMM and IGoR tools. The tcR package in R was used for shared clonotype analysis, with sharing normalized by the product of cloneset sizes. To study raw recombination without the effects of thymic and clonal selection, out-of-frame nonproductive sequences were analyzed. Using fastp at Q25 and MiXCR, TCRdb reprocessed the public reads and kept productive beta chains. Under each unique CDR3 protein, matching rows form one entry showing the most common genes and DNA. These V and J calls are TCRdb output, not the study's own analysis. The sample profile shows fewer than 250,000 distinct CDR3 sequences; approximately 7% of them were found once. Roughly 3.4% of the sample is held by the ten biggest clonotypes.

Every donor was a healthy Caucasian. Three pairs of female monozygotic twins, all aged roughly 18 to 29 years, made up the twin cohort. Using Miltenyi CD45RO+ enrichment and human naive T-cell isolation kits, memory (CD45RO+) and naive T cells were isolated from PBMC. This sample stems from a study of identical twins (dated by TCRdb to about 2016). Study-wide context: To test whether fetal clonotypes persist, the study used deep sequencing on TCR alpha and beta repertoires from monozygotic twins, unrelated adults of various ages, and cord blood. Replicate twin experiments were performed at different times using different library preparation protocols to rule out contamination.

The paper as a whole reports these results and caveats: Recombination models systematically underestimated out-of-frame TCR alpha sharing in monozygotic twins but agreed with sharing between unrelated individuals. Compared with coincidental sharing between unrelated individuals, an excess of low generation-probability sequences was observed among out-of-frame TCR alpha sequences shared between twins. Abundant cord blood beta clonotypes carried fewer insertions; young adult naive repertoires showed a weaker similar trend, while memory repertoires showed none. Conclusions relied on cross-sectional statistical analysis, since the same donors could not be followed over many years. Zero-insertion analyses could be partly confounded by invariant T cells such as MAIT and iNKT, though diverse VJ usage argued against such confounding for most clonotypes. The excess sharing between twins in beta out-of-frame sequences was weaker because fewer shared sequences reduced the signal-to-noise ratio.

The same data also went into a second study, on yellow fever vaccine responses in identical twins. Taken from the second paper: According to the authors, the vaccine-induced T cell response in identical twins seemed to be partly convergent and partly specific to each individual. The study precisely tracked vaccine-responding T cell clones in identical twins.

Rearrangement joined TRBV5-1 to TRBJ2-3, with the identity of the D gene unclear. Sequencing was done on a sample of memory (CD45RO+) T cells sorted from blood. Reading the label with the study, this specimen's cell subset or site is: CD45RO+ enriched T cells. The sequence came from a woman younger than 30 in good health. The CDR3 is CASSLSASPPDTQYF. The DNA is TGCGCCAGCAGCTTGTCAGCGTCCCCCCCAGATACGCAGTATTTT.